A selection of T cell receptor beta chains follows, all from one sample in a study of T cell changes during pregnancy in multiple sclerosis. TCRdb keeps only in-frame clones here, not all; method: immunoSEQ multiplex PCR. The sample holds more than 95,000 clones, roughly 92% seen once. This specimen consisted of peripheral blood, obtained after pregnancy. These receptors all come from a female donor with multiple sclerosis, enrolled in a pregnancy study. Both conserved end residues are part of each CDR3. The D gene is left open where the match is weak. Where a row states a size, it is once, few, many or the class of an expanded clone; other rows omit it.

CDR3	DNA	D	V	J	size
CASSPGTAINEKLFF	TGTGCCAGCAGCCCTGGGACAGCTATTAATGAAAAACTGTTTTTT	TRBD1	TRBV7-9	TRBJ1-4	-
CASSPELPPFHEQFF	TGTGCCAGCAGCCCCGAGCTACCTCCTTTCCATGAGCAGTTCTTC	-	TRBV7-9	TRBJ2-1	-
CASSLGHGEQKETQYF	TGTGCCAGCAGCTTAGGGCATGGCGAACAGAAAGAGACCCAGTACTTC	-	TRBV7-3	TRBJ2-5	-
CASETTVSSYEQYF	TGTGCCAGCGAGACTACAGTAAGCTCCTACGAGCAGTACTTC	-	TRBV6-1	TRBJ2-7	-
CASSEGTGKGGYTF	TGTGCCAGCAGTGAAGGGACAGGGAAAGGTGGCTACACCTTC	TRBD1	TRBV6-5	TRBJ1-2	once
CASSITGGRETQYF	TGTGCCAGCAGCATCACAGGGGGAAGGGAAACCCAGTACTTC	TRBD1	TRBV7-3	TRBJ2-5	-
CASSLNTGGQYF	TGTGCCAGCAGCCTCAATACAGGGGGACAGTACTTC	TRBD1	TRBV11-2	TRBJ2-7	-
CAWSVAGARTDTQYF	TGTGCCTGGAGTGTAGCGGGAGCGCGCACAGATACGCAGTATTTT	TRBD2	TRBV30	TRBJ2-3	-
CAWSVQGLAGATQYF	TGTGCCTGGAGTGTACAGGGGCTAGCGGGAGCTACGCAGTACTTC	TRBD2	TRBV30	TRBJ2-7	-
CASSPSGLAGEQYF	TGTGCCAGCAGTCCGTCCGGACTAGCGGGCGAGCAGTACTTC	TRBD2	TRBV6-1	TRBJ2-7	-
CASSPLGGRYEQYF	TGTGCCAGCTCACCGTTGGGAGGGCGATACGAGCAGTACTTC	TRBD2	TRBV18	TRBJ2-7	once
CASSPLSTGIYEQYF	TGTGCCAGCAGCCCACTGTCGACAGGGATCTACGAGCAGTACTTC	TRBD1	TRBV7-9	TRBJ2-7	-
CASSALTGFTGELFF	TGTGCCAGCAGTGCCTTAACAGGTTTCACCGGGGAGCTGTTTTTT	-	TRBV6-1	TRBJ2-2	-
CASSPDRGTYGYTF	TGTGCCAGCAGCCCGGACAGGGGGACCTATGGCTACACCTTC	TRBD1	TRBV7-8	TRBJ1-2	-
CASSQESWGREQFF	TGTGCCAGCAGCCAAGAGTCTTGGGGGCGTGAGCAGTTCTTC	-	TRBV14	TRBJ2-1	-
CASSFGTGTDTQYF	TGCGCCAGCAGCTTCGGAACGGGAACAGATACGCAGTATTTT	-	TRBV5-1	TRBJ2-3	-
CASSSDRLGTIYF	TGTGCCAGCAGTTCGGACAGACTTGGCACCATATATTTT	-	TRBV28	TRBJ1-3	-
CASSLGGQSSYEQYF	TGTGCCAGCAGCTTGGGGGGACAAAGCTCCTACGAGCAGTACTTC	-	TRBV5-4	TRBJ2-7	-
CATSRGAGTEAFF	TGTGCCACCAGCAGAGGAGCAGGGACTGAAGCTTTCTTT	-	TRBV15	TRBJ1-1	-
CASSFTQTGSNYGYTF	TGCGCCAGCAGCTTTACCCAGACAGGATCTAACTATGGCTACACCTTC	-	TRBV5-1	TRBJ1-2	-
CASSPGQSYNEQFF	TGTGCCAGCTCACCGGGACAGTCCTACAATGAGCAGTTCTTC	TRBD1	TRBV18	TRBJ2-1	-
CASSPGQVPGEQYF	TGCGCCAGCAGCCCGGGACAGGTCCCAGGCGAGCAGTACTTC	TRBD1	TRBV5-1	TRBJ2-7	-
CASSPGRGGGGEKLFF	TGTGCCAGCAGCCCCGGCCGGGGGGGAGGGGGTGAAAAACTGTTTTTT	-	TRBV7-2	TRBJ1-4	-
CASASGRAETQYF	TGTGCCAGCGCTAGCGGGAGGGCAGAGACCCAGTACTTC	TRBD2	TRBV2	TRBJ2-5	once
CASSQDPGRGVYEKLFF	TGTGCCAGCAGCCAAGATCCGGGACGGGGGGTATATGAAAAACTGTTTTTT	-	TRBV4-2	TRBJ1-4	-
CASSDGTRGSKNSYEQYF	TGTGCCAGCAGTGATGGGACTAGAGGGTCGAAAAACTCCTACGAGCAGTACTTC	TRBD2	TRBV25-1	TRBJ2-7	once
CASSAWTGDYGYTF	TGTGCCAGCAGCGCCTGGACAGGGGACTATGGCTACACCTTC	TRBD1	TRBV9	TRBJ1-2	-
CASSLDPGGTEAFF	TGTGCCAGCAGCTTAGACCCCGGGGGGACTGAAGCTTTCTTT	-	TRBV5-5	TRBJ1-1	-
CASSRRRDRDSPLHF	TGTGCCAGCAGCCGCCGGCGGGACAGGGATTCACCCCTCCACTTT	TRBD1	TRBV14	TRBJ1-6	-